The sequence of this T cell receptor (beta chain) was determined in a study of CD8 T cells in ankylosing spondylitis. General study findings and limits: Several of the motif variants were reported before in synovial fluid and blood from reactive arthritis. Researchers reportedly found disease-linked clones significantly enriched in matched ankylosing spondylitis synovial fluid. Roughly eight highly homologous variants made up a TCR beta motif that seemed to typify ankylosing spondylitis blood.

This clonotype appeared many times. The antigen remains undetermined. TCRdb reprocessed the 5' RACE reads with MiXCR, giving one entry per CDR3 protein. This sample has roughly 150,000 distinct CDR3 sequences; about a third occur once, and the top ten carry approximately 5.9%. V was pared by 4 bases and J by 3 bases, with 8 bases of the junction left unmatched. The germline CDR1 and CDR2 sequences are DFQATT and SNEGSKA (reference sequence). The CDR3 totals 14 residues. The sequence was obtained from a male donor with ankylosing spondylitis. The chain links TRBV20-1 to TRBJ2-7, with 8 bases fitting TRBD2. Sequenced material: synovial fluid, either unsorted or a sorted T cell fraction (not recorded which). The CDR3 DNA reads TGCAGTGCTAAATCCGGGGGGGATTTCTACGAGCAGTACTTC. Its protein is CSAKSGGDFYEQYF.